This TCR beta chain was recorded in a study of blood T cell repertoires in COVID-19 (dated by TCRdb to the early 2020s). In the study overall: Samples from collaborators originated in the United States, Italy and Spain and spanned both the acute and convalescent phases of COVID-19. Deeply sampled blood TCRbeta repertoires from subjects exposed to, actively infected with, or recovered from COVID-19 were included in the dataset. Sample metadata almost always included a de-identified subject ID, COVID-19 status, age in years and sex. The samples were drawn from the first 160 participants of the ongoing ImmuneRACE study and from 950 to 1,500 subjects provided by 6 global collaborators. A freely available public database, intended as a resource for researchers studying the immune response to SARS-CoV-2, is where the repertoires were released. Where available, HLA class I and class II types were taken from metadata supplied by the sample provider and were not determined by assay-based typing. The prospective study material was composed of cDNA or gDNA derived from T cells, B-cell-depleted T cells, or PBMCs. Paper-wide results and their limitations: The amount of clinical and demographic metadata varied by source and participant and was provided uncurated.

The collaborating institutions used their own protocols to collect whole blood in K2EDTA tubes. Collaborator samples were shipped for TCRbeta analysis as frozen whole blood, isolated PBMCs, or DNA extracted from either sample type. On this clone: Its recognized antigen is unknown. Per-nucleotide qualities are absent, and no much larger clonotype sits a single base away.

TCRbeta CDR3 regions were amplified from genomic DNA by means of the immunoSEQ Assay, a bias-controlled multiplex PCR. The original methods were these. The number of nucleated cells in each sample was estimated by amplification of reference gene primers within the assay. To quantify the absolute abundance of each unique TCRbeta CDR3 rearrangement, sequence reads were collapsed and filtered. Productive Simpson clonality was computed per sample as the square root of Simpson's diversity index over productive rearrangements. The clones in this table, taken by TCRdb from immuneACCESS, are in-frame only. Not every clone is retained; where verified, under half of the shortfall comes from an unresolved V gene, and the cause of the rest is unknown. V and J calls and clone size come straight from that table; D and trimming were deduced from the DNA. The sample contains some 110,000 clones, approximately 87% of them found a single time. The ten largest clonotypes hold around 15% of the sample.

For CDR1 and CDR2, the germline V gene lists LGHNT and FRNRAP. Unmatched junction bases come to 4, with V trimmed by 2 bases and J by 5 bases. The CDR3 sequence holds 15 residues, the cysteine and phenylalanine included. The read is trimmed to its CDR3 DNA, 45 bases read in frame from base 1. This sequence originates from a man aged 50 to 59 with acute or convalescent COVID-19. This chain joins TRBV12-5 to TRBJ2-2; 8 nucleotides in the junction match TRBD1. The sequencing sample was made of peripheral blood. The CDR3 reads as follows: CASGLHQGATGELFF. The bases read TGTGCTAGTGGTTTGCACCAGGGGGCGACCGGGGAGCTGTTTTTT.